This T cell receptor (beta chain) was identified during a study of CD8 T cells in ankylosing spondylitis. Germline assignment: CDR1 MNHEY and CDR2 SMNVEV (reference sequence). V trimming: 3 bases; J trimming: 3 bases; junction bases outside the gene matches: 2. The CDR3 extends over 14 amino acids. TCRdb analysed the 5' RACE reads with MiXCR anew, one entry per CDR3 protein. The sample consists of approximately 350,000 distinct CDR3 sequences, 20% of them appearing once. Sequencing was carried out using blood, either unsorted or a sorted T cell fraction (not recorded which). This TCR derives from a male donor with ankylosing spondylitis or in good health (not recorded which). J is TRBJ2-7 and V is TRBV27, with 10 bases that match TRBD1. The CDR3 coding sequence is TGTGCCAGCAGTTTTGACAGGGGGCTCTACGAGCAGTACTTC. Translated: CASSFDRGLYEQYF.